These 12 T cell receptor beta chains originate from one sample sequenced in a study of blood T cell repertoires in COVID-19. Produced via immunoSEQ multiplex PCR; TCRdb's table is partial and in-frame only. The sample records 80,000 or so clones, 81% being singletons. Sequenced input: peripheral blood. These receptors were obtained from a man of 80 years or more with acute or convalescent COVID-19.

The chain joins TRBV6-2 or TRBV6-3 to TRBJ2-1, with 12 positions matching TRBD2. This CDR3 comprises 14 residues. CDR1 and CDR2 from the germline V gene are MNHEY and SVGEGT. V dropped 2 bases and J dropped 7; count of bases not matched to a gene: 0. The CDR3 here is CASSYGLAGNEQFF. Here the CDR3 DNA reads TGTGCCAGCAGTTACGGACTAGCGGGAAATGAGCAGTTCTTC.

The chain uses TRBV9 and TRBJ1-5, with D possibly being TRBD1 (5 bases). The V gene's germline CDR1 is SGDLS and CDR2 YYNGEE. This CDR3 spans 13 amino acids. Trimming took 3 bases from V and 9 from J, leaving 13 bases between them. The CDR3 DNA is TGTGCCAGCAGCGAAGGGGAACTAATGCCCCAGCATTTT. It yields the protein CASSEGELMPQHF.

The V gene is TRBV5-5, the J gene TRBJ2-1, with 10 nucleotides matching TRBD2. Germline V gene sequence: CDR1 SGHKS, CDR2 YYEKEE (reference sequence). The V segment lost 4 bases and the J segment 0 bases; nucleotides outside the gene matches: 7. CDR3 size: 17 residues. CDR3 in amino acids: CASSKTSGASSYNEQFF. Written as DNA, the CDR3 is TGTGCCAGCAGCAAAACTAGCGGGGCTAGCTCCTACAATGAGCAGTTCTTC.

This clone was seen only once. The chain uses TRBV5-8 and TRBJ2-7; TRBD1 is a possible D gene (6 bases). V dropped 4 bases and J dropped 3 bases, with 23 bases sitting between them. The germline gives CDR1 SGHTS, CDR2 YDEGEE. The CDR3 is 17 residues long. CDR3 residues: CASSPLSGTPKDYEQYF. DNA of the CDR3: TGTGCCAGCAGCCCTCTCTCAGGGACACCGAAGGACTACGAGCAGTACTTC.

The chain employs TRBV5-4 and TRBJ2-6; TRBD1 aligns across 7 bases. The ends lost 4 bases at V and 2 bases at J; junction bases unmatched: 3. The CDR3 runs to 15 residues. Germline V gives CDR1 SGHNT, CDR2 YYREEE (reference sequence). The CDR3 region has the DNA TGTGCCAGCAGCCAAGGGGGCCCTGGGGCCAACGTCCTGACTTTC. Its protein product is CASSQGGPGANVLTF.

The CDR3, as DNA: TGTGCCAGCAGCCCGGGGATTGGCCTAAGTAGAGATACGCAGTATTTT. It codes for CASSPGIGLSRDTQYF. The chain links TRBV5-4 to TRBJ2-3; tentative D call: TRBD2 (5 bases). Germline V gives CDR1 SGHNT, CDR2 YYREEE (reference sequence). V lost 4 bases to trimming and J lost 5 bases, with 20 bases between them. The CDR3 has 16 amino acids.

The CDR3 nucleotides read TGTGCCAGCAGTTCTCTAGCGGGAGGGCGGTCAGATACGCAGTATTTT. Its protein product is CASSSLAGGRSDTQYF. The J gene is TRBJ2-3, the V gene TRBV28; TRBD2 matches 12 bases. CDR1 MDHEN and CDR2 SYDVKM come from the germline V gene. The V gene end was trimmed by 4 bases and the J gene end by 4 bases; junction bases not matched to a gene: 6. This CDR3 contains 16 residues. Filled out from reference TRBV28 and TRBJ2-3, the complete variable domain reads DVKVTQSSRYLVKRTGEKVFLECVQDMDHENMFWYRQDPGLGLRLIYFSYDVKMKEKGDIPEGYSVSREKKERFSLILESASTNQTSMYLCASSSLAGGRSDTQYFGPGTRLTVL.

The V gene is TRBV7-2, the J gene TRBJ1-2; weak D call: TRBD1 (5 bases). CDR1 and CDR2 from the germline V gene are SGHTA and FQGNSA. V shed 1 base and J shed 7 bases, with 13 bases lying between them. CDR3 length: 14 amino acids. The CDR3 is CASSLVGGTGGYTF. CDR3 DNA: TGTGCCAGCAGCTTAGTTGGGGGGACCGGTGGCTACACCTTC.

This chain joins TRBV11-1 and TRBJ1-1; the D gene is possibly TRBD1 (6 bases). Germline loops: CDR1 SGHAT, CDR2 FQDESV (reference sequence). This CDR3 is built from 13 residues. V shed 1 base and J shed 6 bases, with 9 bases lying between them. The CDR3 here is CASSLEWTAEAFF. The CDR3 nucleotides are TGTGCCAGCAGCTTAGAATGGACAGCTGAAGCTTTCTTT.

The chain recombines TRBV18 with TRBJ1-6; D may be TRBD1 (6 bases). The V end was cut by 3 bases, the J end by 5 bases, with 11 bases between. Germline assignment: CDR1 KGHSH and CDR2 LQKENI. The CDR3 is 15 amino acids. The CDR3 DNA sequence: TGTGCCAGCTCACCGGACAGTCCCGATAATTCACCCCTCCACTTT. This sequence encodes CASSPDSPDNSPLHF.

The V call is TRBV2, the J call TRBJ1-1; D is unclear. The CDR3 contains 13 residues. Germline CDR1 reads SNHLY; CDR2 reads FYNNEI. The germline V and J ends were trimmed by 0 bases and 9 bases, with 11 bases remaining between them. The CDR3 bases are TGTGCCAGCAGTGAAGCGAGGTTATTTCAAGCTTTCTTT. Amino acid sequence: CASSEARLFQAFF. The full variable domain, completed using reference TRBV2 and TRBJ1-1, is EPEVTQTPSHQVTQMGQEVILRCVPISNHLYFYWYRQILGQKVEFLVSFYNNEISEKSEIFDDQFSVERPDGSNFTLKIRSTKLEDSAMYFCASSEARLFQAFFGQGTRLTVV.

The genes are TRBV27 and TRBJ1-5, with 12 bases identical to TRBD1. The J segment lost 7 bases and the V segment lost 8 bases, leaving 3 bases of the junction unmatched. CDR1 and CDR2 (germline): MNHEY, SMNVEV (reference sequence). CDR3 size: 13 residues. The CDR3 is CASRDRGLQPQHF. Written as DNA, the CDR3 is TGTGCCAGCCGGGACAGGGGGCTCCAGCCCCAGCATTTT.